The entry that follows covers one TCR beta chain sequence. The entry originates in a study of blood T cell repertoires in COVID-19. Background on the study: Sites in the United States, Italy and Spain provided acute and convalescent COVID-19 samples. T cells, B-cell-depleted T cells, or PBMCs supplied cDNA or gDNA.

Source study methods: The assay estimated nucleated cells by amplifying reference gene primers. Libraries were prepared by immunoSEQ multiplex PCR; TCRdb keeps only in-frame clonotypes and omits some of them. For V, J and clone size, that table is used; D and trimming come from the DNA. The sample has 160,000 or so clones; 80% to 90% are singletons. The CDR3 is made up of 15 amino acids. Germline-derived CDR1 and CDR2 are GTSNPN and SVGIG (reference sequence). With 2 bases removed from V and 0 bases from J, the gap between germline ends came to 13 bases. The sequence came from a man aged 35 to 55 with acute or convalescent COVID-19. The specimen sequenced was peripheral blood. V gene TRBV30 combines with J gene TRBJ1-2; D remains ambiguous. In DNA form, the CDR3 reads TGTGCCTGGAGTCCGTTGCGGCTAGCTAACTATGGCTACACCTTC. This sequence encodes CAWSPLRLANYGYTF.